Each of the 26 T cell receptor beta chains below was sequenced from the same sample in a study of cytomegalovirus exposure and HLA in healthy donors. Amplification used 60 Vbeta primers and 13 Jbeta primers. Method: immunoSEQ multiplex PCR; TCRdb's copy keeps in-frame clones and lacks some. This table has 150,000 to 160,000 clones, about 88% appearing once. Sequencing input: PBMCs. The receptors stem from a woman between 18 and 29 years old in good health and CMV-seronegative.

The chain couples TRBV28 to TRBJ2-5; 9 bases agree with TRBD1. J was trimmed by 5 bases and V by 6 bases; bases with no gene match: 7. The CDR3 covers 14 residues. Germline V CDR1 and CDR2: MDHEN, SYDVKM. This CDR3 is CASRTQGARETQYF. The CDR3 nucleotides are TGTGCCAGCAGGACACAGGGGGCGAGGGAGACCCAGTACTTC.

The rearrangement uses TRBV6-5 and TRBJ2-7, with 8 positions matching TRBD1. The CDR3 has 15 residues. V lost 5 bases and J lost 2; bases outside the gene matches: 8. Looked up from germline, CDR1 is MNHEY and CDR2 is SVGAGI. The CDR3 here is CASSPRDRWTYEQYF. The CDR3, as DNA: TGTGCCAGCAGTCCCCGGGACAGGTGGACCTACGAGCAGTACTTC.

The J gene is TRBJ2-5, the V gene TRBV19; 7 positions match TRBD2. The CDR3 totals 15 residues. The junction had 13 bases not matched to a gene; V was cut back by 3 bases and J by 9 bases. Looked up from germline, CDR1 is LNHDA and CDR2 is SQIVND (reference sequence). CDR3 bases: TGTGCCAGTAGTATGGGGCTAGCGGTCCCTGTGTCCCAGTACTTC. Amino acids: CASSMGLAVPVSQYF.

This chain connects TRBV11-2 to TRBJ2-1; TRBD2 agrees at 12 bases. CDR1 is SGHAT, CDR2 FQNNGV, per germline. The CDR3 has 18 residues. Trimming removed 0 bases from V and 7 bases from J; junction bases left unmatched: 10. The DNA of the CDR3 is TGTGCCAGCAGCTTAGATGGAGAACTAGCGGGAGGACCTAATGAGCAGTTCTTC. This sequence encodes CASSLDGELAGGPNEQFF.

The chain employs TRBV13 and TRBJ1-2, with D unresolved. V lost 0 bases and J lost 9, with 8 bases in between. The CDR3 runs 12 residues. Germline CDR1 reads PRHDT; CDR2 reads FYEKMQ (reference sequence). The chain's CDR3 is CASSLGEGSYTF. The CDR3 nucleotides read TGTGCCAGCAGCTTAGGAGAGGGTAGCTACACCTTC.

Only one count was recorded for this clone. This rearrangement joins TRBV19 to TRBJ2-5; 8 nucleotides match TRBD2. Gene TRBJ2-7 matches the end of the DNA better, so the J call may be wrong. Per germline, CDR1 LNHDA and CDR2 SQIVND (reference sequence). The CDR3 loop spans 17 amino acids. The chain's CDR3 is CASSIDLLAGIGDEQYF. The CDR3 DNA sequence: TGTGCCAGTAGTATAGATCTTCTAGCGGGCATTGGGGACGAGCAGTACTTC.

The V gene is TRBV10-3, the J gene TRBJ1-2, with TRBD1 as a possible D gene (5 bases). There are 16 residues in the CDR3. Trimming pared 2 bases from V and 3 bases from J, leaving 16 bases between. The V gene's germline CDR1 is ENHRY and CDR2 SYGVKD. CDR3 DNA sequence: TGTGCCATCAGTGAGCCGGACACGAAGCTCTACTATGGCTACACCTTC. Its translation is CAISEPDTKLYYGYTF.

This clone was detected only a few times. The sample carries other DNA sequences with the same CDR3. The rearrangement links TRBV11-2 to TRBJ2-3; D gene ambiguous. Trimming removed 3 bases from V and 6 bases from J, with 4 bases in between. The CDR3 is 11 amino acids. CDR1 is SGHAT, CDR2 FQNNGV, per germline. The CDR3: CASSFSDTQYF. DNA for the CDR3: TGTGCCAGCAGCTTTAGTGATACGCAGTATTTT. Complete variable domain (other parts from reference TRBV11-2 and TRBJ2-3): EAGVAQSPRYKIIEKRQSVAFWCNPISGHATLYWYQQILGQGPKLLIQFQNNGVVDDSQLPKDRFSAERLKGVDSTLKIQPAKLEDSAVYLCASSFSDTQYFGPGTRLTVL.

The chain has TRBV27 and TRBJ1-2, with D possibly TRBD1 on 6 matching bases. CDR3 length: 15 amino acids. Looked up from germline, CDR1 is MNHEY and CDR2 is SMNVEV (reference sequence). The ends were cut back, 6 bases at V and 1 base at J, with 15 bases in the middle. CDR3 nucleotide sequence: TGTGCCAGCAGCCCCCTTGGACAGTTTAACTATGGCTACACCTTC. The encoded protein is CASSPLGQFNYGYTF.

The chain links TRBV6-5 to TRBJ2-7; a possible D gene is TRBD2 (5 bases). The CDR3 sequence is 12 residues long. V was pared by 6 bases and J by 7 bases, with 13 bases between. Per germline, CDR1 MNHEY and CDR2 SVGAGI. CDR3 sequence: CASRRTGKEQYF. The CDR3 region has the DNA TGTGCCAGCAGGCGGACGGGAAAGGAGCAGTACTTC.

CDR3 coding DNA: TGCGCCAGCAGCCCACGGCCGAAGACAAGACAAGAGACCCAGTACTTC. This codes for CASSPRPKTRQETQYF. V gene TRBV5-1 combines with J gene TRBJ2-5; D not resolved. Trimming cost V 4 bases and J 2 bases, with 18 bases left between them. CDR3 size: 16 residues. Germline CDR1 and CDR2: SGHRS and YFSETQ.

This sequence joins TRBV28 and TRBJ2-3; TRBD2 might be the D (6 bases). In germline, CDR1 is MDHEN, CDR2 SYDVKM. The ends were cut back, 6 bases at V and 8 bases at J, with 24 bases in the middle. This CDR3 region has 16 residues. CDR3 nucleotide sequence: TGTGCCAGCAGATTAACCGGGACTCCGACCCAGGGTACGCAGTATTTT. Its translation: CASRLTGTPTQGTQYF.

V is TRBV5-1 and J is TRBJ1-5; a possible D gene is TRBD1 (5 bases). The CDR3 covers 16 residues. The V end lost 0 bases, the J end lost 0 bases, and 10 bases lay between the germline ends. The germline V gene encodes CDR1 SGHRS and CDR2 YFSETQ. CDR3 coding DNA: TGCGCCAGCAGCTTGGGTTGGGGGGATAGCAATCAGCCCCAGCATTTT. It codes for CASSLGWGDSNQPQHF.

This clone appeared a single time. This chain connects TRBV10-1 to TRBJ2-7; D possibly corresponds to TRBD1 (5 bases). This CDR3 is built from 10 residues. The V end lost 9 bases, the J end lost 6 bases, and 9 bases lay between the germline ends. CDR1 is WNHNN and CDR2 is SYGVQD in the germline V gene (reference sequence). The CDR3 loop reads CARDTREQYF. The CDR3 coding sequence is TGCGCCAGGGACACCCGCGAGCAGTACTTC.

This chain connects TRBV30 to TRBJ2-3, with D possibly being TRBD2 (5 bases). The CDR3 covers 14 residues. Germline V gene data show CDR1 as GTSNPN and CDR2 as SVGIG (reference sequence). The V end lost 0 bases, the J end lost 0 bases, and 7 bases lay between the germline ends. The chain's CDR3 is CAWSVSGSTDTQYF. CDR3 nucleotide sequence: TGTGCCTGGAGTGTATCGGGGAGCACAGATACGCAGTATTTT.

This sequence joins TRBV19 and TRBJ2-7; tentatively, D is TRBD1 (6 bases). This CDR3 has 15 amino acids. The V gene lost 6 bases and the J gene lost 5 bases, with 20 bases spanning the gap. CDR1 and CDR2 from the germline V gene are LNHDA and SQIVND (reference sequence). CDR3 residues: CASSKRPGTKNEQYF. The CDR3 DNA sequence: TGTGCCAGTAGCAAGCGTCCCGGGACAAAAAACGAGCAGTACTTC.

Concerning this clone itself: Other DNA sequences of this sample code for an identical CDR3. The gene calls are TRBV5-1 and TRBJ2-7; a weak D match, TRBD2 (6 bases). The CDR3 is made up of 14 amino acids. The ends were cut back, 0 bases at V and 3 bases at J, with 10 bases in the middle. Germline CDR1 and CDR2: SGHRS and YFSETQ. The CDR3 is CASSLGGGSYEQYF. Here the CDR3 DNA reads TGCGCCAGCAGCTTGGGTGGAGGGAGCTACGAGCAGTACTTC.

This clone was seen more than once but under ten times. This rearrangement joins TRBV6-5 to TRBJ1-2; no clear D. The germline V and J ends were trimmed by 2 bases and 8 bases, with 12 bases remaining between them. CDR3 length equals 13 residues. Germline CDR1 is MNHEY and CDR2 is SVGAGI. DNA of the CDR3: TGTGCCAGCAGTTACGCGGCCACGCGGGGCTACACCTTC. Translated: CASSYAATRGYTF.

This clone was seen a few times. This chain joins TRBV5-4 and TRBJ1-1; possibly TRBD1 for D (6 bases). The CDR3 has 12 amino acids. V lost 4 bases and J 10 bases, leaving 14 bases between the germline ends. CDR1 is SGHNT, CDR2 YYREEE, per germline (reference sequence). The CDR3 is CASSLTGLGAFF. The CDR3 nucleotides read TGTGCCAGCAGCCTTACAGGGCTTGGAGCTTTCTTT.

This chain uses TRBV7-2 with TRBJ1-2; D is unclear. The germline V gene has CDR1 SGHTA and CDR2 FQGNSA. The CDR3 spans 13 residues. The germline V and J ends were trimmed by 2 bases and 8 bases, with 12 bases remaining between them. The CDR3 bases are TGTGCCAGCAGCTTATTTCCGGCTAGGGGCTACACCTTC. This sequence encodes CASSLFPARGYTF. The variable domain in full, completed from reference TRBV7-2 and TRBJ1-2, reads GAGVSQSPSNKVTEKGKDVELRCDPISGHTALYWYRQSLGQGLEFLIYFQGNSAPDKSGLPSDRFSAERTGGSVSTLTIQRTQQEDSAVYLCASSLFPARGYTFGSGTRLTVV.

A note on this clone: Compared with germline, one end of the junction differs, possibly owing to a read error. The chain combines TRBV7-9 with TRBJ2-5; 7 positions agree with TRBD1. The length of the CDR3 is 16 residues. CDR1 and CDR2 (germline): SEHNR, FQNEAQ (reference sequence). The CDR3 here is CSSSLIGGSQKETQYF. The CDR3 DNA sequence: TGTTCCAGCAGCTTAATAGGGGGCAGCCAGAAAGAGACCCAGTACTTC.

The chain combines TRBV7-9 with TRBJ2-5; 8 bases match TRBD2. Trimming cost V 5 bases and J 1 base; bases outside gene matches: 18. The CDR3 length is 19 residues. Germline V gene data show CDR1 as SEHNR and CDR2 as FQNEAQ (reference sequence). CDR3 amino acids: CASSRAVRLALSSQETQYF. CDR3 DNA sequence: TGTGCCAGCAGCCGAGCGGTCCGACTAGCGTTAAGCTCCCAAGAGACCCAGTACTTC. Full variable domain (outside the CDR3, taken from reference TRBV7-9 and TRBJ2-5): DTGVSQNPRHKITKRGQNVTFRCDPISEHNRLYWYRQTLGQGPEFLTYFQNEAQLEKSRLLSDRFSAERPKGSFSTLEIQRTEQGDSAMYLCASSRAVRLALSSQETQYFGPGTRLLVL.

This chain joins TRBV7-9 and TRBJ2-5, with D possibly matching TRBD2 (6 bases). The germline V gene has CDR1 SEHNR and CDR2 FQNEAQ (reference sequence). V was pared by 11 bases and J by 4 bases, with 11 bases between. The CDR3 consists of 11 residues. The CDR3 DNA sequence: TGTGCCGGGGGGATTTTAGAGACCCAGTACTTC. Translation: CAGGILETQYF.

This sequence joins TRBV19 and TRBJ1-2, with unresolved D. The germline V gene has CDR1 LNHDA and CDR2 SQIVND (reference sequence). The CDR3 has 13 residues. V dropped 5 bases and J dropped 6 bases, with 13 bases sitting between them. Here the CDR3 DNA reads TGTGCCAGTAGTTTTTGGGCTCAAGATGGCTACACCTTC. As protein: CASSFWAQDGYTF.

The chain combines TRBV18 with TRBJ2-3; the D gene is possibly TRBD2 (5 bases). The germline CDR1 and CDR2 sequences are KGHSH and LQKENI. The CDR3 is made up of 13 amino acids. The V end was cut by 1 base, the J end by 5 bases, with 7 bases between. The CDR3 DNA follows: TGTGCCAGCTCACCACACGCGGGAGATACGCAGTATTTT. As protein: CASSPHAGDTQYF. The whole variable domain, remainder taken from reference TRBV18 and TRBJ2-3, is NAGVMQNPRHLVRRRGQEARLRCSPMKGHSHVYWYRQLPEEGLKFMVYLQKENIIDESGMPKERFSAEFPKEGPSILRIQQVVRGDSAAYFCASSPHAGDTQYFGPGTRLTVL.

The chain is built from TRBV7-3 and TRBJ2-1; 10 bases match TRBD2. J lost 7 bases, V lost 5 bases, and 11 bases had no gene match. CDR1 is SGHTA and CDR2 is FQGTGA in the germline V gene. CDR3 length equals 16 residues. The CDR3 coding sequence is TGTGCCAGCAGCGCTATCCCGGGACTAGCGAATAATGAGCAGTTCTTC. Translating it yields CASSAIPGLANNEQFF.